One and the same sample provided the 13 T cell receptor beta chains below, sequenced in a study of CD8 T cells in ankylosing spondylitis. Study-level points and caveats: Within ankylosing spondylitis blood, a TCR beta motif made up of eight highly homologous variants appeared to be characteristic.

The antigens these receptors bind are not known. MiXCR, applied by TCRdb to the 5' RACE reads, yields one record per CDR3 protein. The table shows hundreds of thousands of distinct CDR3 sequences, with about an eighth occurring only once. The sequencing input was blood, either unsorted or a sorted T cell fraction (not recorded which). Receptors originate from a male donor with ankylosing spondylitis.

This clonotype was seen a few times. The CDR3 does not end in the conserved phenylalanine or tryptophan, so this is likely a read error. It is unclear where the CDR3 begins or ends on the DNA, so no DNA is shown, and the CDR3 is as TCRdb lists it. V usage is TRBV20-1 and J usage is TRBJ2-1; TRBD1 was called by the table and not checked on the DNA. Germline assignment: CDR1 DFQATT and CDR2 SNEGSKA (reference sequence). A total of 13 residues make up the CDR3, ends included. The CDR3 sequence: CSARDGGPGRIVV.

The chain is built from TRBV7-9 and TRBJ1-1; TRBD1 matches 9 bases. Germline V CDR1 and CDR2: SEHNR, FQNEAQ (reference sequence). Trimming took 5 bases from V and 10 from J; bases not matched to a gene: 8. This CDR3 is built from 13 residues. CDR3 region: CASSAGTGIGAFF. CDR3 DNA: TGTGCCAGCAGCGCCGGGACAGGGATTGGAGCTTTCTTT.

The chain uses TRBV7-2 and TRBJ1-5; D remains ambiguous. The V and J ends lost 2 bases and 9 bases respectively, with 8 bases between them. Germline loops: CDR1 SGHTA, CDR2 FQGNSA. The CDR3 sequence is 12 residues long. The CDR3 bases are TGTGCCAGCAGCTTAACCCAAGGGCCCCAGCATTTT. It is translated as CASSLTQGPQHF.

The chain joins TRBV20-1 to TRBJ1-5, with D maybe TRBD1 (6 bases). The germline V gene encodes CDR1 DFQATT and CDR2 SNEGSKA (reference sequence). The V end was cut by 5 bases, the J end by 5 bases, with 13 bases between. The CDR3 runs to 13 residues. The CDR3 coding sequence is TGCAGTGCTCAAAGCCGGACAGATCAGCCCCAGCATTTT. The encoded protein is CSAQSRTDQPQHF.

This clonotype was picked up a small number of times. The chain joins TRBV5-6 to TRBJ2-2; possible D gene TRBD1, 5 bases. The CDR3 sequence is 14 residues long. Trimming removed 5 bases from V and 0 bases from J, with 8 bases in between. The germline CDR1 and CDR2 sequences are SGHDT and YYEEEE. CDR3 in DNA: TGTGCCAGCAGGACAGTCGCGAACACCGGGGAGCTGTTTTTT. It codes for CASRTVANTGELFF. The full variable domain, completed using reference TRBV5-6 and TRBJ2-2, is DAGVTQSPTHLIKTRGQQVTLRCSPKSGHDTVSWYQQALGQGPQFIFQYYEEEERQRGNFPDRFSGHQFPNYSSELNVNALLLGDSALYLCASRTVANTGELFFGEGSRLTVL.

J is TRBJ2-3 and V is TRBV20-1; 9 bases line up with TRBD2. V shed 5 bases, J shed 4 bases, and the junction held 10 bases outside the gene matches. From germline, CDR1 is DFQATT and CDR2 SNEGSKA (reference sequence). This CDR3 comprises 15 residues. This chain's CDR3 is CSAPFGGRAADTQYF. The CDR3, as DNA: TGCAGTGCTCCTTTCGGCGGGAGGGCCGCAGATACGCAGTATTTT.

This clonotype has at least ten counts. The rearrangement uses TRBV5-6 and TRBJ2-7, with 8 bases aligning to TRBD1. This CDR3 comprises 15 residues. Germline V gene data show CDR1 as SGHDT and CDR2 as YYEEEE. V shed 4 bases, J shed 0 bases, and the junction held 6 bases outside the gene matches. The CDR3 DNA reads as TGTGCCAGCAGCAGAAACAGGGGGAGCTCCTACGAGCAGTACGTC. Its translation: CASSRNRGSSYEQYV.

DNA for the CDR3: TGTGCCAGCAGTATACAGGGGAGCCATGGCTACACCTTC. Translating it yields CASSIQGSHGYTF. This sequence joins TRBV2 and TRBJ1-2, with 7 bases lining up with TRBD1. This CDR3 has 13 residues. V was clipped by 5 bases and J by 6 bases; unmatched bases: 6. Germline CDR1 and CDR2: SNHLY and FYNNEI.

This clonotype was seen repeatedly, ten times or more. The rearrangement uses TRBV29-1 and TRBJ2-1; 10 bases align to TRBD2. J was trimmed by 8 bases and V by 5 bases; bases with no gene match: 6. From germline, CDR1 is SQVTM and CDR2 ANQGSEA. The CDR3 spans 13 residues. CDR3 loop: CSVRGLAADEQFF. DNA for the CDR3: TGCAGCGTTCGCGGACTAGCGGCAGATGAGCAGTTCTTC.

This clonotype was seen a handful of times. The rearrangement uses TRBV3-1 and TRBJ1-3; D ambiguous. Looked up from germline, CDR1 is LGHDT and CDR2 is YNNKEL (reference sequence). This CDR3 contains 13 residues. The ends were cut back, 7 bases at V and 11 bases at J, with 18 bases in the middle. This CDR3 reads CASTATEGFAIYF. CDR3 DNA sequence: TGTGCCAGCACCGCAACGGAGGGTTTCGCCATATATTTT.

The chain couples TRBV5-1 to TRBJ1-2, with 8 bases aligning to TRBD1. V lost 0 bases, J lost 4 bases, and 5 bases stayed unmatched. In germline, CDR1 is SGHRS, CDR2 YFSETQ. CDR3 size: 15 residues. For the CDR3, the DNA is TGCGCCAGCAGCTTGGGGGACAGGACCTTCTATGGCTACACCTTC. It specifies CASSLGDRTFYGYTF.

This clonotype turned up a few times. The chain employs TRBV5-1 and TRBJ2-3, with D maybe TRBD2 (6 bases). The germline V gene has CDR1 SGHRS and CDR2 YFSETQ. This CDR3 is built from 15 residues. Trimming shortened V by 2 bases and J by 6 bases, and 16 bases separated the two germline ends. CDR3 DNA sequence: TGCGCCAGCAGCTTTGTGGCGGGCGGGGAGGATACGCAGTATTTT. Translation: CASSFVAGGEDTQYF.

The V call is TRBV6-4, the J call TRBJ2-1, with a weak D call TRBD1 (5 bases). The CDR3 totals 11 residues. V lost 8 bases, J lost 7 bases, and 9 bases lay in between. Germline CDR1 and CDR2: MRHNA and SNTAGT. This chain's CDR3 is CASGQGNEQFF. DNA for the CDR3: TGTGCCAGCGGCCAGGGAAATGAGCAGTTCTTC.